Below are 14 T cell receptor beta chains sequenced from a single sample in a study of T cell responses to AZD1222 COVID-19 vaccine. The data were produced by immunoSEQ multiplex PCR, yet TCRdb's version contains in-frame clones alone and is incomplete. The data contain 150,000 to 180,000 clones, 70% to 90% of them singletons. The sample in question was peripheral blood, obtained on day 0 of MenACWY control vaccination. The origin of the receptors is an adult in good health.

This chain uses TRBV15 with TRBJ1-1; weak D call: TRBD1 (6 bases). Trimming left V 1 base short and J 5 bases short, with 17 bases between. Germline CDR1 reads LNHNV; CDR2 reads YYDKDF (reference sequence). The length of the CDR3 is 16 residues. The DNA for the CDR3 is TGTGCCACCAGCAGAGTGGGAGGGGGTCGGGGGACTGAAGCTTTCTTT. Translating it yields CATSRVGGGRGTEAFF.

The CDR3 here is CASSQGSTYEQYF. The CDR3 bases are TGTGCCAGCAGCCAAGGGAGCACCTACGAGCAGTACTTC. The chain couples TRBV3-1 (or the pseudogene TRBV3-2) to TRBJ2-7; D uncertain. Trimming cost V 1 base and J 2 bases, with 6 bases left between them. The CDR3 totals 13 residues. Germline CDR1 and CDR2: LGHDT and YNNKEL (reference sequence).

The V and J genes are TRBV28 and TRBJ1-1; maybe TRBD1 (5 bases). With 2 bases removed from V and 11 bases from J, the gap between germline ends came to 21 bases. The CDR3 length is 15 residues. In germline, CDR1 is MDHEN, CDR2 SYDVKM. The CDR3 sequence is CASSLRGGTSGPAFF. As DNA, the CDR3 is TGTGCCAGCAGTTTAAGGGGAGGGACCTCCGGGCCTGCTTTCTTT.

The gene calls are TRBV9 and TRBJ2-1, with 10 bases matching TRBD2. This CDR3 is 15 amino acids long. CDR1 SGDLS and CDR2 YYNGEE come from the germline V gene. V shed 0 bases and J 8 bases; nucleotides not matched to a gene: 5. The chain's CDR3 is CASSVAAGGFDEQFF. CDR3 sequence (DNA): TGTGCCAGCAGCGTAGCAGCGGGAGGGTTCGATGAGCAGTTCTTC.

The chain employs TRBV6-4 and TRBJ2-1, with TRBD1 as a possible D gene (6 bases). The CDR3 sequence is 13 residues long. With 5 bases removed from V and 8 bases from J, the gap between germline ends came to 13 bases. In germline, CDR1 is MRHNA, CDR2 SNTAGT. The DNA of the CDR3 is TGTGCCAGCAGTTTTGGGACACGGTATGAGCAGTTCTTC. Residues: CASSFGTRYEQFF.

The rearrangement uses TRBV29-1 and TRBJ1-1; 7 positions agree with TRBD1. The CDR3 covers 11 residues. Germline lookup yields CDR1 SQVTM and CDR2 ANQGSEA. The V gene end was trimmed by 4 bases and the J gene end by 5 bases; junction bases not matched to a gene: 1. The CDR3 nucleotides are TGCAGCGTTGTCAGGGGGACTGAAGCTTTCTTT. Translating it yields CSVVRGTEAFF.

The V call is TRBV18, the J call TRBJ2-7; TRBD2 aligns across 12 bases. V lost 4 bases, J lost 3 bases, and 4 bases stayed unmatched. The germline V gene has CDR1 KGHSH and CDR2 LQKENI. The CDR3 spans 15 residues. The CDR3 DNA reads as TGTGCCAGCTCACAGACTAGCGGGAGAGGCTACGAGCAGTACTTC. Its translation: CASSQTSGRGYEQYF.

The chain employs TRBV6-2 or TRBV6-3 and TRBJ2-2, with unresolved D. CDR3 length: 13 residues. V dropped 2 bases and J dropped 9 bases, with 10 bases sitting between them. The germline gives CDR1 MNHEY, CDR2 SVGEGT. The CDR3 bases are TGTGCCAGCAGTTACGAAGTGGGCAGGGAGCTGTTTTTT. Residues: CASSYEVGRELFF.

The chain combines TRBV5-8 with TRBJ1-2; maybe TRBD1 (6 bases). CDR1 SGHTS and CDR2 YDEGEE come from the germline V gene. The germline V and J ends were trimmed by 0 bases and 4 bases, with 7 bases remaining between them. The CDR3 extends over 13 amino acids. Here the CDR3 DNA reads TGTGCCAGCAGCTTGGTGGACAGCTATGGCTACACCTTC. Translated, it gives CASSLVDSYGYTF.

This clone has a single count. The CDR3 DNA sequence: TGTGCCAGCAGCCCCTCGGTCTATAATTCACCCCTCCACTTT. The encoded protein is CASSPSVYNSPLHF. The gene calls are TRBV3-1 (or the pseudogene TRBV3-2) and TRBJ1-6; D unclear. The ends were cut back, 4 bases at V and 3 bases at J, with 7 bases in the middle. Germline CDR1 is LGHDT and CDR2 is YNNKEL (reference sequence). CDR3 size: 14 residues.

The chain employs TRBV5-1 and TRBJ2-1; weak D call: TRBD2 (6 bases). The V end lost 5 bases, the J end lost 2 bases, and 17 bases lay between the germline ends. The CDR3 extends over 16 amino acids. The germline V gene encodes CDR1 SGHRS and CDR2 YFSETQ. CDR3 in DNA: TGCGCCAGCAGTACGACTTCCGGGACTCCCTACAATGAGCAGTTCTTC. It translates to CASSTTSGTPYNEQFF.

V and J are TRBV7-9 and TRBJ1-4, with D perhaps matching TRBD1 (6 bases). Trimming took off 4 bases at V and 7 bases at J, with 13 bases between the two ends. Germline V gene data show CDR1 as SEHNR and CDR2 as FQNEAQ (reference sequence). This CDR3 contains 14 residues. The CDR3, as DNA: TGTGCCAGCAGCTCCCGACAGGCTTCTGAAAAACTGTTTTTT. It codes for CASSSRQASEKLFF. Drawing the rest from reference TRBV7-9 and TRBJ1-4, the complete variable domain is DTGVSQNPRHKITKRGQNVTFRCDPISEHNRLYWYRQTLGQGPEFLTYFQNEAQLEKSRLLSDRFSAERPKGSFSTLEIQRTEQGDSAMYLCASSSRQASEKLFFGSGTQLSVL.

The V call is TRBV9, the J call TRBJ1-1; 8 nucleotides line up with TRBD1. From germline, CDR1 is SGDLS and CDR2 YYNGEE. Trimming took 2 bases from V and 5 from J; bases not matched to a gene: 8. The CDR3 runs 15 residues. The CDR3 nucleotides are TGTGCCAGCAGCGTTACATCGGACAGGGAAACTGAAGCTTTCTTT. Its translation is CASSVTSDRETEAFF.

This chain joins TRBV19 and TRBJ2-3, with D uncertain. Germline lookup yields CDR1 LNHDA and CDR2 SQIVND (reference sequence). Trimming removed 6 bases from V and 5 bases from J, with 18 bases in between. This CDR3 has 15 residues. The CDR3 is CASSPYVQNKDTQYF. Here the CDR3 DNA reads TGTGCCAGTAGCCCGTATGTACAGAACAAAGATACGCAGTATTTT.